The 5 T cell receptor beta chains below come from one sample, sequenced in a study of spatial heterogeneity in lung cancer. The time point is: sample taken at primary tumor resection. The sequenced material consisted of unsorted whole RNA from tumor, nontumor lung or frozen PBMC. MiXCR, applied by TCRdb to the 5' RACE reads, yields one record per CDR3 protein. The sample has some 14,000 distinct CDR3 sequences; around 5% are singletons. The specimen comprised lung tumor tissue, sampled at surgery. Source of these receptors: a human donor with early-stage non-small cell lung cancer.

This clonotype was counted only a few times. This beta chain turned up in a library designed for alpha chains; as an off-target read, its abundance says little. The V and J genes are TRBV28 and TRBJ2-5; no definite D call. Germline lookup yields CDR1 MDHEN and CDR2 SYDVKM. The CDR3 has 15 residues. The germline V and J ends were trimmed by 3 bases and 2 bases, with 13 bases remaining between them. DNA for the CDR3: TGTGCCAGCAGTTTCCCGGTTGACACACAAGAGACCCAGTACTTC. It specifies CASSFPVDTQETQYF.

This clonotype showed up many times. The library was built for alpha chains, so this beta chain is an off-target read and its size means little. The V and J genes are TRBV13 and TRBJ1-1; no reliable D call. Germline CDR1 is PRHDT and CDR2 is FYEKMQ (reference sequence). Trimming shortened V by 4 bases and J by 3 bases, and 9 bases separated the two germline ends. The CDR3 has 13 residues. CDR3 nucleotides: TGTGCCAGCAGCTCCAGATGGGACACTGAAGCTTTCTTT. It is translated as CASSSRWDTEAFF.

On this clonotype itself: Being off target in a library aimed at alpha chains, this beta chain has a size of little meaning. V is TRBV27 and J is TRBJ1-1, with 7 bases identical to TRBD1. Germline V gene data show CDR1 as MNHEY and CDR2 as SMNVEV (reference sequence). This CDR3 has 14 residues. V gave up 7 bases and J gave up 1 base; unmatched junction bases: 6. In nucleotides, the CDR3 is TGTGCCAGCAAGCTGACAGGGCGGAACACTGAAGCTTTCTTT. Residues: CASKLTGRNTEAFF.

This clonotype was seen at least ten times. For a library built for alpha chains, this beta chain is a stray read; little rests on its size. The chain carries TRBV3-1 and TRBJ2-1; 8 nucleotides align to TRBD2. The CDR3 spans 19 residues. V lost 0 bases to trimming and J lost 0 bases; unmatched junction nucleotides: 10. CDR1 is LGHDT and CDR2 is YNNKEL in the germline V gene (reference sequence). The CDR3 DNA reads TGTGCCAGCAGCCAAGATATTCCGGGAGGGTCTAGCTCCTACAATGAGCAGTTCTTC. As protein: CASSQDIPGGSSSYNEQFF.

At least ten counts were recorded for this clonotype. This beta chain is off target for a library built for alpha chains, so its abundance means little. This chain connects TRBV14 to TRBJ1-2; the D is unclear. V lost 3 bases to trimming and J lost 5 bases, with 7 bases between them. From germline, CDR1 is SGHDN and CDR2 FVKESK. The CDR3 is 12 residues long. The CDR3 loop reads CASSQSSYGYTF. Written as DNA, the CDR3 is TGTGCCAGCAGCCAGTCCTCATATGGCTACACCTTC.